What follows is one TCR beta chain and its context. The data were produced by immunoSEQ multiplex PCR, yet TCRdb's version contains in-frame clones alone and is incomplete. The data hold some 360,000 clones, with 87% observed a single time. The germline CDR1 and CDR2 sequences are LNHDA and SQIVND (reference sequence). The CDR3 consists of 15 residues. Losses at the gene ends were 3 bases for V and 5 bases for J; bases not matched to a gene: 6. This record belongs to a study of blood T cell repertoires in COVID-19. The source is a woman aged 60 to 75 with COVID-19, enrolled during active disease. The chain recombines TRBV19 with TRBJ1-2, with 10 bases aligning to TRBD1. Sample: peripheral blood. CDR3 in DNA: TGTGCCAGTAGTATCCCCGGACAGGGGGAGTATGGCTACACCTTC. This gives the protein CASSIPGQGEYGYTF.